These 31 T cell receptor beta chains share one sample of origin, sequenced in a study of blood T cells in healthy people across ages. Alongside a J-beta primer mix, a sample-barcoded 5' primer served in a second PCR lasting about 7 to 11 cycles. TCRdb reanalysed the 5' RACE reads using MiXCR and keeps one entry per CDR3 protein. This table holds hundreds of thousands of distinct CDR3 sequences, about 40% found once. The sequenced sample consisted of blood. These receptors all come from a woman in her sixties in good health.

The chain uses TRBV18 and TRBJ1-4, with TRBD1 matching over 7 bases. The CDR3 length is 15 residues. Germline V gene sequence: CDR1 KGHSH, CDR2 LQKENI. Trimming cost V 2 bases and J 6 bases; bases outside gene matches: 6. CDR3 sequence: CASSPTGALYEKLFF. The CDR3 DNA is TGTGCCAGCTCACCAACAGGGGCGTTGTATGAAAAACTGTTTTTT.

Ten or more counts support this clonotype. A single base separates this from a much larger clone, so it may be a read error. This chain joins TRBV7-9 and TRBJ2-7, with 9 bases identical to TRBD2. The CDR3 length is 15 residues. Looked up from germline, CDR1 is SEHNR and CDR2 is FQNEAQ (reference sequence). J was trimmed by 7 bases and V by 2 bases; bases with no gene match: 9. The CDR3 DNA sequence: TGTGCCAGCAGCTTAAGACTAGCGGAAATAAATGAGCAGTACTTC. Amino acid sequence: CASSLRLAEINEQYF.

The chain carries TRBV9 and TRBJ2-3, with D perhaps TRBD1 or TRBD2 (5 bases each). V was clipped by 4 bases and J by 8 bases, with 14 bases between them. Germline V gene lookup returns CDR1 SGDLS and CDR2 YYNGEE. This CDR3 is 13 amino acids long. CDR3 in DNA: TGTGCCAGCAGCCCCCGGGGCGAGGGTACGCAGTATTTT. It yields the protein CASSPRGEGTQYF.

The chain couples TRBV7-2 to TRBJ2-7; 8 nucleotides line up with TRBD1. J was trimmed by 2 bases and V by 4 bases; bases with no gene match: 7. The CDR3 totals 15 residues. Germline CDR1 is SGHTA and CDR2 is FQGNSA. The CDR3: CASSSSTGAAYEQYF. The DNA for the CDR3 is TGTGCCAGCAGCTCTTCGACAGGGGCGGCCTACGAGCAGTACTTC.

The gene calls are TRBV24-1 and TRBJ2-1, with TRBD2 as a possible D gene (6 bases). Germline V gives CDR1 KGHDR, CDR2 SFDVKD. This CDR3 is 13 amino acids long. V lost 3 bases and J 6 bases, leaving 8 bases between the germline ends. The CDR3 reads CATSDGGTNEQFF. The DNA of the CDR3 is TGTGCCACCAGTGATGGAGGGACCAATGAGCAGTTCTTC.

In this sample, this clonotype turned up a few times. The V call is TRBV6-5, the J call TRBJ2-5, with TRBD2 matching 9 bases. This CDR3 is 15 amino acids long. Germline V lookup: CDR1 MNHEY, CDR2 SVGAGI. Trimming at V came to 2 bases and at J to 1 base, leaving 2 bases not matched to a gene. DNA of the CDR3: TGTGCCAGCAGTTACGAAGCGGGGGGCCAAGAGACCCAGTACTTC. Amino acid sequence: CASSYEAGGQETQYF.

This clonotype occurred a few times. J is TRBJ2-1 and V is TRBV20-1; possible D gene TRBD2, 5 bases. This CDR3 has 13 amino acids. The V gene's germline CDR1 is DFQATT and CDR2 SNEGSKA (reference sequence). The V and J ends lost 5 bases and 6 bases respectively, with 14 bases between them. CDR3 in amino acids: CSASSGERNEQFF. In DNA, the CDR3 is TGCAGTGCTTCGTCCGGGGAGCGCAATGAGCAGTTCTTC.

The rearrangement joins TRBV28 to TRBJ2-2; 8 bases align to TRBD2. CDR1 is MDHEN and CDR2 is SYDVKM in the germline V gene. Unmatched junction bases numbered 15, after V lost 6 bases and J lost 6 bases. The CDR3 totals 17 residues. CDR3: CASRKSRGREESGELFF. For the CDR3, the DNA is TGTGCCAGCAGGAAGTCCCGGGGGCGGGAGGAGTCCGGGGAGCTGTTTTTT.

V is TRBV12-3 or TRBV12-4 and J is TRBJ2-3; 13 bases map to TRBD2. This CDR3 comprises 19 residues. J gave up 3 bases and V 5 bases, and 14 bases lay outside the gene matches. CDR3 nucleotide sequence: TGTGCCAGCAGTCCCGGACTAGCGGGGGCCCTAGCGAGGACAGATACGCAGTATTTT. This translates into CASSPGLAGALARTDTQYF.

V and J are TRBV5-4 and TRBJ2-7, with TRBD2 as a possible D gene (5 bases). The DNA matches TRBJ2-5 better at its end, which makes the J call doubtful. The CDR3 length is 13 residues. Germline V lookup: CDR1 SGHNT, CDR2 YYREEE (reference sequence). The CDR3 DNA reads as TGTGCCAGCAGCGCCCCTTGGGAGGAGACCCAGTACTTC. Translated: CASSAPWEETQYF.

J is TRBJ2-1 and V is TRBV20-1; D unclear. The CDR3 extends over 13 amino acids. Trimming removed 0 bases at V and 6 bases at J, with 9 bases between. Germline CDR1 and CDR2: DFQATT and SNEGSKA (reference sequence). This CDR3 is CSARDGKSNEQFF. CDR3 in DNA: TGCAGTGCTAGAGATGGTAAATCCAATGAGCAGTTCTTC.

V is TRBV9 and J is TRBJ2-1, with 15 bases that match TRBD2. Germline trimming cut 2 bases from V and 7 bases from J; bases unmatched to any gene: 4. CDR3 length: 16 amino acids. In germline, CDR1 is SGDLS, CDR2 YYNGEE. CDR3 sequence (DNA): TGTGCCAGCAGCGTCGGGACTAGCGGGGGGTTGAATGAGCAGTTCTTC. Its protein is CASSVGTSGGLNEQFF.

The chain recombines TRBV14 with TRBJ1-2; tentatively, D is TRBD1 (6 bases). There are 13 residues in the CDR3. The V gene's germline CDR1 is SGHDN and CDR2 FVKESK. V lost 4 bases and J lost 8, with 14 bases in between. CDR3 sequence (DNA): TGTGCCAGCAGCCCTGACGGGACATACGGCTACACCTTC. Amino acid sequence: CASSPDGTYGYTF. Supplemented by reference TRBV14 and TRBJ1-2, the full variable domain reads EAGVTQFPSHSVIEKGQTVTLRCDPISGHDNLYWYRRVMGKEIKFLLHFVKESKQDESGMPNNRFLAERTGGTYSTLKVQPAELEDSGVYFCASSPDGTYGYTFGSGTRLTVV.

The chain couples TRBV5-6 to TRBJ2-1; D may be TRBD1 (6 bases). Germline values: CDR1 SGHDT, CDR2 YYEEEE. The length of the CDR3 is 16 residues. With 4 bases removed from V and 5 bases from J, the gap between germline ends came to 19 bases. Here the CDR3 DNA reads TGTGCCAGCAGCCCTCAGACAGGTACCGCCCACAATGAGCAGTTCTTC. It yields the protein CASSPQTGTAHNEQFF.

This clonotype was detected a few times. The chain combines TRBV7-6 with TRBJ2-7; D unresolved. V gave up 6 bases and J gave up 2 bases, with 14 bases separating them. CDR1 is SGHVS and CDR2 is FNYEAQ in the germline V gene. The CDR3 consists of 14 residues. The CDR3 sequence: CASRESVGAYEQYF. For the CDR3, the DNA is TGTGCCAGCAGGGAATCGGTAGGAGCCTACGAGCAGTACTTC. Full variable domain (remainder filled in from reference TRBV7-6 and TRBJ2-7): GAGVSQSPRYKVTKRGQDVALRCDPISGHVSLYWYRQALGQGPEFLTYFNYEAQQDKSGLPNDRFSAERPEGSISTLTIQRTEQRDSAMYRCASRESVGAYEQYFGPGTRLTVT.

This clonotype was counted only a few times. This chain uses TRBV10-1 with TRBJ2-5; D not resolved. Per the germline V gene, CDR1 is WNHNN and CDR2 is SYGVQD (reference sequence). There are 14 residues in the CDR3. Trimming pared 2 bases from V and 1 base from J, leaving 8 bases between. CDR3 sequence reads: CASSERGRQETQYF. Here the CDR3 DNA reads TGCGCCAGCAGTGAGAGAGGACGCCAAGAGACCCAGTACTTC.

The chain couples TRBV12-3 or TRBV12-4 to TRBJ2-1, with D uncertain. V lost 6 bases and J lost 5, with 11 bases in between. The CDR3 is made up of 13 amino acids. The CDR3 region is CASSPPAHNEQFF. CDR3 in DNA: TGTGCCAGCAGCCCCCCCGCTCACAATGAGCAGTTCTTC.

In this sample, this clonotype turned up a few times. CDR3 sequence (DNA): TGTGCCAGCAGTTACTCCGACAGGGACTATGGCTACACCTTC. Protein product: CASSYSDRDYGYTF. The chain employs TRBV6-6 and TRBJ1-2, with TRBD1 identical over 7 bases. Losses at the gene ends were 0 bases for V and 3 bases for J; bases not matched to a gene: 1. The CDR3 totals 14 residues. The germline V gene has CDR1 MNHNY and CDR2 SVGAGI (reference sequence).

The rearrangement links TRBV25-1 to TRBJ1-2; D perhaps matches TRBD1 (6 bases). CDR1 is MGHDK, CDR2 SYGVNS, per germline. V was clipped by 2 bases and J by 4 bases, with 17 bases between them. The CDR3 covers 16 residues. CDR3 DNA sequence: TGTGCCAGCAGTGAAGCGGGGACCTTGACAGGCTATGGCTACACCTTC. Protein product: CASSEAGTLTGYGYTF.

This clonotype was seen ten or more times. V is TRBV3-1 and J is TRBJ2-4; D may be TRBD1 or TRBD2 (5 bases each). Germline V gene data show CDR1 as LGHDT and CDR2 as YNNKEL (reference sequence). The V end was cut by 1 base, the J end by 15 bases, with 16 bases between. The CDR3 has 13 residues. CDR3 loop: CASSQGRDLVRYF. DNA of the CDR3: TGTGCCAGCAGCCAAGGTCGGGACCTGGTAAGGTACTTC.

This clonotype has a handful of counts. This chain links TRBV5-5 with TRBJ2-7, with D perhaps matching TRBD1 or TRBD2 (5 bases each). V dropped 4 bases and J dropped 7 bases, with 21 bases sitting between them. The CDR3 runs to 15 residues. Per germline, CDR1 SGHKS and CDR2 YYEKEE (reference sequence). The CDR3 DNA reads TGTGCCAGCAGCACCTGGACGGGGCCTAGTAGGGAGCAGTACTTC. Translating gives CASSTWTGPSREQYF.

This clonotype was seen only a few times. The CDR3 bases are TGTGCCAGCAGTTTATTCGGTAGCGGGAGTACGAGGGAGACCCAGTACTTC. Translated: CASSLFGSGSTRETQYF. The genes are TRBV27 and TRBJ2-5, with 9 nucleotides matching TRBD2. This CDR3 spans 17 amino acids. Germline CDR1 reads MNHEY; CDR2 reads SMNVEV (reference sequence). Germline trimming cut 1 base from V and 5 bases from J; bases unmatched to any gene: 11.

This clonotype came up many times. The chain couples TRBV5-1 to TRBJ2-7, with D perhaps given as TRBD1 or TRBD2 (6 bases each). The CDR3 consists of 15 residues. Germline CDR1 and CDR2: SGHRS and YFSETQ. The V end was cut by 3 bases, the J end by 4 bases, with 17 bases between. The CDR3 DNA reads TGCGCCAGCAGCTGGGGGGCAGGGGCCCATTACGAGCAGTACTTC. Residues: CASSWGAGAHYEQYF.

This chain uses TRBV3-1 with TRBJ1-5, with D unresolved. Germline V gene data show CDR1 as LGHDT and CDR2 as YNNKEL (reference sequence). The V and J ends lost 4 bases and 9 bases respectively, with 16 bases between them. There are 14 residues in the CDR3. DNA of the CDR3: TGTGCCAGCAGCCTAGATGTGGGAGGAGGGCCCCAGCATTTT. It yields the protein CASSLDVGGGPQHF.

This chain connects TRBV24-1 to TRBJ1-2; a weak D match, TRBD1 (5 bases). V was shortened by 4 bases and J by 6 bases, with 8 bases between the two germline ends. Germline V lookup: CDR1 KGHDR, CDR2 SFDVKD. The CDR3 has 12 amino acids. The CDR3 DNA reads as TGTGCCACCAGTGACAGGGACCATGGCTACACCTTC. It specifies CATSDRDHGYTF.

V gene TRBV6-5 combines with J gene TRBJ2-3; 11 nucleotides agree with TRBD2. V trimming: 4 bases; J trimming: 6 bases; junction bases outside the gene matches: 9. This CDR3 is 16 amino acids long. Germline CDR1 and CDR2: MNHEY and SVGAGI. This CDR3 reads CASSSQIAGGADTQYF. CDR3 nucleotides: TGTGCCAGCAGTTCCCAGATAGCGGGAGGGGCGGATACGCAGTATTTT.

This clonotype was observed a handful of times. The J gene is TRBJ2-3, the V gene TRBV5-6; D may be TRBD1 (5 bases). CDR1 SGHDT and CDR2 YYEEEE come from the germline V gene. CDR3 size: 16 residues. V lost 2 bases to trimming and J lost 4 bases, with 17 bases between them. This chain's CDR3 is CASSFFDQGRSDTQYF. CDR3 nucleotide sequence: TGTGCCAGCAGCTTTTTTGATCAGGGAAGGTCAGATACGCAGTATTTT.

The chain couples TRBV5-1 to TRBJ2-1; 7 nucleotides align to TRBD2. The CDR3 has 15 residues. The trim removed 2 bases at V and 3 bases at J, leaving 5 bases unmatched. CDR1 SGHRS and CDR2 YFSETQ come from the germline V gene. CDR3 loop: CASSLGAGRYNEQFF. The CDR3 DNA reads TGCGCCAGCAGCTTAGGAGCGGGACGCTACAATGAGCAGTTCTTC. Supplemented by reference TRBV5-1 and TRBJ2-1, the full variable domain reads KAGVTQTPRYLIKTRGQQVTLSCSPISGHRSVSWYQQTPGQGLQFLFEYFSETQRNKGNFPGRFSGRQFSNSRSEMNVSTLELGDSALYLCASSLGAGRYNEQFFGPGTRLTVL.

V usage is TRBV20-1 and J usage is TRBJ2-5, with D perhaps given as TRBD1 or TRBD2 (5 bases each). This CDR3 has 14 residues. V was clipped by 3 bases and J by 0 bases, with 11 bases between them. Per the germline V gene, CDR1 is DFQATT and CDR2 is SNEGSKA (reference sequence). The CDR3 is CSASVGEHQETQYF. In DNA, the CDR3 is TGCAGTGCTAGTGTGGGGGAACACCAAGAGACCCAGTACTTC.

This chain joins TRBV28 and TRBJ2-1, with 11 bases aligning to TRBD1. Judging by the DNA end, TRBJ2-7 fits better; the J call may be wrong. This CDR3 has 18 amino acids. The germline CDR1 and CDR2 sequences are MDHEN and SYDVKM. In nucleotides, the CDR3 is TGTGCCAGCAGTTCTATCCCGGGACAGGGGGACTCCTACAATGAGCAGTACTTC. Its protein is CASSSIPGQGDSYNEQYF.

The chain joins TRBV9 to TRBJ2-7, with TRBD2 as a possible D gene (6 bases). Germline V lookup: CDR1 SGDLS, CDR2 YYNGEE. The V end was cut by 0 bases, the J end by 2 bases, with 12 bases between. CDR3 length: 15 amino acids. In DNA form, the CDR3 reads TGTGCCAGCAGCGTAGACCCGGGGGAGACCTACGAGCAGTACTTC. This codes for CASSVDPGETYEQYF. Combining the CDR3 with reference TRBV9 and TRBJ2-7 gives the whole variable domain DSGVTQTPKHLITATGQRVTLRCSPRSGDLSVYWYQQSLDQGLQFLIQYYNGEERAKGNILERFSAQQFPDLHSELNLSSLELGDSALYFCASSVDPGETYEQYFGPGTRLTVT.